This is a list of T cell receptor beta chains from one sample in a study of spatial heterogeneity in lung cancer. TCRdb reanalysed the 5' RACE reads using MiXCR and keeps one entry per CDR3 protein. This sample yields 20,000 to 25,000 distinct CDR3 sequences, of which just under 9% are seen a single time; more than 6% belongs to the top ten. The sequences come from lung tumor tissue, collected at surgery. These receptors were obtained from a male donor with early-stage non-small cell lung cancer. Each CDR3 is given with its conserved first and last residue. D genes are given only for firm matches. Clone size appears in some rows only: once, few, many, or a class for an expanded clone.

J: TRBJ1-5; D: .; size: many; V: TRBV30; CDR3: CAWDKRRGQPQHF; DNA: TGTGCCTGGGACAAACGTCGAGGTCAGCCCCAGCATTTT
J: TRBJ2-7; D: TRBD1; size: many; V: TRBV6-1; CDR3: CASISTGMGPMEYF; DNA: TGTGCCAGCATTTCGACAGGGATGGGACCTATGGAATACTTC
J: TRBJ2-7; D: .; size: many; V: TRBV27; CDR3: CASSLGRGEQYF; DNA: TGTGCCAGCAGTTTAGGTAGGGGAGAGCAGTACTTC
J: TRBJ2-1; D: .; size: many; V: TRBV7-9; CDR3: CASSFRGSSNEQFF; DNA: TGTGCCAGCAGCTTCCGGGGATCAAGCAATGAGCAGTTCTTC
J: TRBJ2-1; D: .; size: many; V: TRBV7-9; CDR3: CASSLINEQFF; DNA: TGTGCCAGCAGCTTAATCAATGAGCAGTTCTTC
J: TRBJ1-1; D: TRBD1; size: medium-sized; V: TRBV29-1; CDR3: CSAQDREKGNTEAFF; DNA: TGCAGCGCCCAGGACAGGGAAAAAGGGAACACTGAAGCTTTCTTT
J: TRBJ2-3; D: .; size: few; V: TRBV7-8; CDR3: CASSLFGGGTDTQYF; DNA: TGTGCCAGCAGCCTCTTTGGGGGTGGCACAGATACGCAGTATTTT
J: TRBJ2-7; D: TRBD1; size: .; V: TRBV6-2/TRBV6-3; CDR3: CASSPDRVKFQQYF; DNA: TGTGCCAGCAGCCCGGACAGGGTAAAGTTCCAGCAGTACTTC
J: TRBJ1-4; D: .; size: .; V: TRBV5-5; CDR3: CASSLERPQTTNEKLFF; DNA: TGTGCCAGCAGCTTGGAACGGCCCCAAACAACTAATGAAAAACTGTTTTTT
J: TRBJ2-5; D: TRBD1; size: few; V: TRBV5-1; CDR3: CASSPTGTATQETQYF; DNA: TGCGCCAGCAGCCCAACCGGGACAGCGACTCAAGAGACCCAGTACTTC
J: TRBJ2-1; D: .; size: many; V: TRBV9; CDR3: CASSVEGALSYNEQFF; DNA: TGTGCCAGCAGCGTAGAAGGCGCCCTCTCCTACAATGAGCAGTTCTTC
J: TRBJ2-3; D: .; size: few; V: TRBV28; CDR3: CASTPSAKTFIKRIADTQYF; DNA: TGTGCCAGCACCCCCTCCGCGAAAACATTTATAAAGCGGATCGCAGATACGCAGTATTTT
J: TRBJ2-7; D: .; size: .; V: TRBV20-1; CDR3: CSARGLGVADSEQYF; DNA: TGCAGTGCTAGGGGACTTGGGGTTGCAGACTCCGAGCAGTACTTC
J: TRBJ2-5; D: TRBD2; size: .; V: TRBV10-1; CDR3: CANIAGGPQETQYF; DNA: TGCGCCAACATAGCGGGAGGCCCACAAGAGACCCAGTACTTC
J: TRBJ2-7; D: .; size: few; V: TRBV4-1; CDR3: CASSQDWMLDEQYF; DNA: TGCGCCAGCAGCCAAGATTGGATGTTGGACGAGCAGTACTTC
J: TRBJ2-1; D: .; size: few; V: TRBV20-1; CDR3: CSAIPMGRATYNEQFF; DNA: TGCAGTGCTATACCGATGGGCAGGGCAACCTACAATGAGCAGTTCTTC
J: TRBJ2-6; D: .; size: few; V: TRBV14; CDR3: CASSHPTSVSGANVLTF; DNA: TGTGCCAGCAGCCACCCGACGAGCGTCTCTGGGGCCAACGTCCTGACTTTC
J: TRBJ1-6; D: TRBD1; size: many; V: TRBV28; CDR3: CASSRTGWHSPLHF; DNA: TGTGCCAGCAGTCGGACAGGGTGGCATTCACCCCTCCACTTT
J: TRBJ2-5; D: .; size: .; V: TRBV11-2; CDR3: CASSLDGDGTQYF; DNA: TGTGCCAGCAGCTTAGACGGGGACGGGACCCAGTACTTC
J: TRBJ2-5; D: .; size: few; V: TRBV9; CDR3: CASSPRALNSQETQYF; DNA: TGTGCCAGCAGCCCCAGGGCGCTCAACTCGCAAGAGACCCAGTACTTC
J: TRBJ2-4; D: TRBD1; size: many; V: TRBV6-2/TRBV6-3; CDR3: CASSQSGQKNIQYF; DNA: TGTGCCAGCAGTCAGTCGGGACAGAAAAACATTCAGTACTTC
J: TRBJ2-3; D: .; size: many; V: TRBV5-1; CDR3: CASSSLTQNTQYF; DNA: TGCGCCAGCAGCTCACTTACCCAAAATACGCAGTATTTT
J: TRBJ2-7; D: .; size: many; V: TRBV5-4; CDR3: CASSLEGQISYEQYF; DNA: TGTGCCAGCAGCTTGGAGGGACAAATCTCCTACGAGCAGTACTTC
J: TRBJ2-7; D: TRBD1; size: many; V: TRBV24-1; CDR3: CATSVPQIRNRGLDEQYF; DNA: TGTGCCACCAGTGTCCCCCAGATTAGGAACAGGGGGTTGGACGAGCAGTACTTC
J: TRBJ1-5; D: .; size: medium-sized; V: TRBV2; CDR3: CASTGSNQPQHF; DNA: TGTGCCAGCACAGGGAGCAATCAGCCCCAGCATTTT
J: TRBJ1-6; D: .; size: many; V: TRBV28; CDR3: CASGPDATPNSPLHF; DNA: TGTGCCAGCGGCCCGGACGCTACCCCTAATTCACCCCTCCACTTT
J: TRBJ1-1; D: TRBD1; size: many; V: TRBV9; CDR3: CASSVAPGRTGLMNTEAFF; DNA: TGTGCCAGCAGCGTGGCCCCCGGTAGGACAGGTCTCATGAACACTGAAGCTTTCTTT
J: TRBJ2-6; D: .; size: .; V: TRBV5-1; CDR3: CASSLDLSGANVLTF; DNA: TGCGCCAGCAGCTTGGATCTCTCTGGGGCCAACGTCCTGACTTTC
J: TRBJ2-5; D: .; size: .; V: TRBV7-2; CDR3: CASSFYYQETQYF; DNA: TGTGCCAGCAGCTTCTACTACCAAGAGACCCAGTACTTC
J: TRBJ1-1; D: .; size: medium-sized; V: TRBV6-6; CDR3: CASTLRWTVREPSEAFF; DNA: TGTGCCAGCACCCTCAGGTGGACAGTAAGAGAGCCCTCTGAAGCTTTCTTT
J: TRBJ1-2; D: .; size: large; V: TRBV7-9; CDR3: CASSLARGALYGYTF; DNA: TGTGCCAGCAGCTTAGCGCGGGGTGCCCTATATGGCTACACCTTC
J: TRBJ2-6; D: .; size: many; V: TRBV24-1; CDR3: CAACPWARGANVLTF; DNA: TGTGCCGCCTGCCCCTGGGCGCGAGGGGCCAACGTCCTGACTTTC
J: TRBJ2-7; D: TRBD1; size: many; V: TRBV4-1; CDR3: CASSQVDDRAYEQYF; DNA: TGCGCCAGCAGCCAAGTTGATGACAGGGCCTACGAGCAGTACTTC
J: TRBJ2-1; D: .; size: .; V: TRBV18; CDR3: CASSPLKTTYNEQFF; DNA: TGTGCCAGCTCACCCCTCAAAACCACGTACAATGAGCAGTTCTTC
J: TRBJ1-1; D: .; size: .; V: TRBV4-3; CDR3: CASSQDQGTTEAFF; DNA: TGCGCCAGCAGCCAAGATCAGGGGACCACTGAAGCTTTCTTT
J: TRBJ2-3; D: TRBD2; size: .; V: TRBV5-1; CDR3: CASSTGTSGGTDTQYF; DNA: TGCGCCAGCAGCACGGGGACTAGCGGGGGCACAGATACGCAGTATTTT
J: TRBJ1-2; D: TRBD1; size: many; V: TRBV28; CDR3: CASSLSRTGTYGYTF; DNA: TGTGCCAGCAGTTTATCAAGGACAGGGACCTATGGCTACACCTTC
J: TRBJ1-2; D: .; size: many; V: TRBV7-9; CDR3: CASSLARDNDYTF; DNA: TGTGCCAGCAGCTTAGCGCGGGACAACGACTACACCTTC
J: TRBJ1-1; D: TRBD1; size: many; V: TRBV29-1; CDR3: CSVDPRTGNTEAFF; DNA: TGCAGCGTTGATCCCCGGACAGGGAACACTGAAGCTTTCTTT
J: TRBJ1-1; D: .; size: many; V: TRBV10-3; CDR3: CAISNREYNTEAFF; DNA: TGTGCCATCAGCAACAGGGAGTACAACACTGAAGCTTTCTTT
J: TRBJ1-5; D: .; size: few; V: TRBV7-2; CDR3: CASSPNGDISNQPQHF; DNA: TGTGCCAGCAGCCCCAACGGGGACATTAGCAATCAGCCCCAGCATTTT
J: TRBJ1-5; D: TRBD1; size: many; V: TRBV20-1; CDR3: CSASPLYRGPNQPQHF; DNA: TGCAGTGCTAGCCCCCTGTACAGGGGCCCTAATCAGCCCCAGCATTTT
J: TRBJ2-3; D: .; size: many; V: TRBV7-9; CDR3: CASSGDADTQYF; DNA: TGTGCCAGCAGCGGGGACGCAGATACGCAGTATTTT
J: TRBJ2-7; D: TRBD1; size: many; V: TRBV24-1; CDR3: CATSDGDRGGEQYF; DNA: TGTGCCACCAGTGATGGGGACAGGGGAGGCGAGCAGTACTTC
J: TRBJ2-5; D: .; size: many; V: TRBV5-6; CDR3: CASSLGASRETQYF; DNA: TGTGCCAGCAGCTTGGGAGCAAGCCGAGAGACCCAGTACTTC
J: TRBJ2-4; D: .; size: .; V: TRBV20-1; CDR3: CSASGASTGQGNIQYF; DNA: TGCAGTGCTAGTGGTGCGAGTACCGGGCAGGGGAACATTCAGTACTTC
J: TRBJ1-1; D: .; size: many; V: TRBV5-1; CDR3: CASSLEQGRAFF; DNA: TGCGCCAGCAGCTTGGAACAGGGTCGGGCTTTCTTT
J: TRBJ2-3; D: .; size: medium-sized; V: TRBV24-1; CDR3: CATSDIQGLTDTQYF; DNA: TGTGCCACCAGTGACATTCAGGGGTTGACAGATACGCAGTATTTT
J: TRBJ1-1; D: .; size: few; V: TRBV5-1; CDR3: CASSLEWNTEAFF; DNA: TGCGCCAGCAGCTTGGAGTGGAACACTGAAGCTTTCTTT
J: TRBJ2-7; D: .; size: many; V: TRBV18; CDR3: CASSPDAGYEQYF; DNA: TGTGCCAGCTCACCCGACGCTGGGTACGAGCAGTACTTC